The 28 T cell receptor beta chains below were found in one sample sequenced in a study of yellow fever vaccine responses in identical twins. One entry per CDR3 protein results from TCRdb running MiXCR on the RT-PCR reads. Of some 35,000 distinct CDR3 sequences detected, about three fifths appear once; the ten largest clones hold more than 3.5%. The sequencing here drew on T cells from blood (PBMCs), unsorted or a sorted subset (not recorded which), taken before or after yellow fever vaccination (not recorded which). Receptors were obtained from a woman between 18 and 29 years old who received the yellow fever vaccine.

This clonotype has a handful of counts. The chain has TRBV29-1 and TRBJ1-1, with D possibly being TRBD1 (6 bases). This CDR3 has 14 amino acids. Germline V CDR1 and CDR2: SQVTM, ANQGSEA. The germline V and J ends were trimmed by 6 bases and 3 bases, with 17 bases remaining between them. In DNA, the CDR3 is TGCAGCGTCTCAACAGGGAACAAGGACACTGAAGCTTTCTTT. Amino acids: CSVSTGNKDTEAFF. Together with reference TRBV29-1 and TRBJ1-1, the CDR3 gives the full variable domain: SAVISQKPSRDICQRGTSLTIQCQVDSQVTMMFWYRQQPGQSLTLIATANQGSEATYESGFVIDKFPISRPNLTFSTLTVSNMSPEDSSIYLCSVSTGNKDTEAFFGQGTRLTVV.

This sequence joins TRBV27 and TRBJ2-1; 11 bases align to TRBD2. Germline CDR1 reads MNHEY; CDR2 reads SMNVEV (reference sequence). The ends lost 4 bases at V and 4 bases at J; junction bases unmatched: 3. This CDR3 has 15 amino acids. In DNA, the CDR3 is TGTGCCAGCAGTTCCGGGACTAGCGGATACAATGAGCAGTTCTTC. It encodes CASSSGTSGYNEQFF.

This clonotype was detected a few times. The V gene is TRBV29-1, the J gene TRBJ2-1; D is unresolved. The V end lost 4 bases, the J end lost 7 bases, and 11 bases lay between the germline ends. The CDR3 loop spans 12 amino acids. In germline, CDR1 is SQVTM, CDR2 ANQGSEA. This CDR3 is CSVGVAVNEQFF. The CDR3 DNA follows: TGCAGCGTTGGGGTGGCGGTTAATGAGCAGTTCTTC.

By sample fraction, this clonotype is medium-sized. V gene TRBV15 combines with J gene TRBJ2-2; D uncertain. V was pared by 0 bases and J by 5 bases, with 7 bases between. Germline CDR1 reads LNHNV; CDR2 reads YYDKDF (reference sequence). CDR3 length equals 14 residues. CDR3 sequence (DNA): TGTGCCACCAGCAGAGATGGAGAGACCGGGGAGCTGTTTTTT. This sequence encodes CATSRDGETGELFF. The whole variable domain, filled in from reference TRBV15 and TRBJ2-2, reads DAMVIQNPRYQVTQFGKPVTLSCSQTLNHNVMYWYQQKSSQAPKLLFHYYDKDFNNEADTPDNFQSRRPNTSFCFLDIRSPGLGDTAMYLCATSRDGETGELFFGEGSRLTVL.

The V and J genes are TRBV2 and TRBJ1-5, with TRBD1 as a possible D gene (5 bases). The CDR3 covers 12 residues. CDR1 and CDR2 (germline): SNHLY, FYNNEI. Trimming stripped 6 bases from V and 4 bases from J, with 7 bases between. The DNA for the CDR3 is TGTGCCAGCAGGGACACAAATCAGCCCCAGCATTTT. It encodes CASRDTNQPQHF.

This clonotype was counted between two and nine times. The chain links TRBV12-3 or TRBV12-4 to TRBJ1-6; no clear D. V was shortened by 4 bases and J by 15 bases, with 13 bases between the two germline ends. The CDR3 runs to 12 residues. The CDR3 DNA reads as TGTGCCAGCAGTTCCCCAAGTCTACGCCTCCACTTT. Protein product: CASSSPSLRLHF.

This chain connects TRBV5-6 to TRBJ1-2; D is ambiguous. The CDR3 contains 14 residues. Germline loops: CDR1 SGHDT, CDR2 YYEEEE. Trimming stripped 0 bases from V and 10 bases from J, with 16 bases between. CDR3 sequence: CASSLAGGWLDYTF. The DNA for the CDR3 is TGTGCCAGCAGCTTGGCCGGTGGCTGGCTGGACTACACCTTC.

The CDR3 nucleotides read TGTGCCACCAGTGATCCCGTACTCCCCGTCCTGACTTTC. It codes for CATSDPVLPVLTF. The chain uses TRBV24-1 and TRBJ2-6; D gene unclear. Trimming left V 3 bases short and J 12 bases short, with 11 bases between. Germline CDR1 and CDR2: KGHDR and SFDVKD. The CDR3 has 13 residues.

CDR3 residues: CASSQVPTSYEQYF. For the CDR3, the DNA is TGTGCCAGCAGCCAGGTCCCAACCTCCTACGAGCAGTACTTC. V gene TRBV28 combines with J gene TRBJ2-7; the D is unclear. CDR1 is MDHEN and CDR2 is SYDVKM in the germline V gene. The CDR3 spans 14 residues. V gave up 6 bases and J gave up 0 bases, with 12 bases separating them.

This sequence joins TRBV6-1 and TRBJ2-1, with D tentatively TRBD2 (7 bases). From germline, CDR1 is MNHNS and CDR2 SASEGT. This CDR3 contains 13 residues. Trimming pared 6 bases from V and 13 bases from J, leaving 19 bases between. The CDR3 loop is CASRRTTGGTQFF. CDR3 bases: TGTGCCAGCAGGAGAACTACGGGGGGCACACAGTTCTTC.

The V gene is TRBV18, the J gene TRBJ1-5; perhaps TRBD1 as D (5 bases). CDR1 and CDR2 from the germline V gene are KGHSH and LQKENI. The V gene lost 5 bases and the J gene lost 0 bases, with 14 bases spanning the gap. The CDR3 length is 16 residues. The CDR3, as DNA: TGTGCCAGCTCATTAGCCGGGACCGATAGCAATCAGCCCCAGCATTTT. Translation: CASSLAGTDSNQPQHF.

CDR3: CASSLTRASYNEQFF. In DNA form, the CDR3 reads TGCGCCAGCAGCTTGACGAGGGCCTCCTACAATGAGCAGTTCTTC. The gene calls are TRBV5-1 and TRBJ2-1, with D possibly matching TRBD2 (5 bases). Germline values: CDR1 SGHRS, CDR2 YFSETQ. There are 15 residues in the CDR3. Between the trimmed V and J ends, which lost 1 base and 0 bases, there was a span of 8 bases.

V is TRBV6-1 and J is TRBJ2-7; D may correspond to TRBD1 or TRBD2 (5 bases each). Trimming left V 0 bases short and J 7 bases short, with 10 bases between. The germline gives CDR1 MNHNS, CDR2 SASEGT. The CDR3 spans 13 residues. The CDR3 spells CASSEAGTREQYV. CDR3 DNA: TGTGCCAGCAGTGAAGCTGGGACGCGGGAGCAGTACGTC.

The CDR3 reads CSVDSGTRFQFF. Written as DNA, the CDR3 is TGCAGCGTCGACTCCGGGACTAGATTTCAGTTCTTC. The V gene is TRBV29-1, the J gene TRBJ2-1; the match to TRBD2 covers 8 bases. The CDR3 consists of 12 residues. The junction had 11 bases not matched to a gene; V was cut back by 6 bases and J by 13 bases. Germline assignment: CDR1 SQVTM and CDR2 ANQGSEA.

This chain joins TRBV12-3 or TRBV12-4 and TRBJ2-3; D is unclear. V gave up 6 bases and J gave up 0 bases, with 13 bases separating them. The CDR3 extends over 15 amino acids. CDR3 coding DNA: TGTGCCAGCAGGTCCCTATACCCTAGCACAGATACGCAGTATTTT. Its translation: CASRSLYPSTDTQYF.

The chain couples TRBV27 to TRBJ1-5; no firm D call. Germline CDR1 reads MNHEY; CDR2 reads SMNVEV (reference sequence). The V gene lost 10 bases and the J gene lost 6 bases, with 4 bases spanning the gap. There are 9 residues in the CDR3. Written as DNA, the CDR3 is TGTGCCAACCTTCAGCCCCAGCATTTT. Amino acid sequence: CANLQPQHF.

V gene TRBV5-1 combines with J gene TRBJ2-7; 8 bases align to TRBD1. V was pared by 2 bases and J by 5 bases, with 12 bases of the junction left unmatched. Germline V lookup: CDR1 SGHRS, CDR2 YFSETQ. The CDR3 is made up of 16 amino acids. CDR3 amino acids: CASSLLVRDRRDEQYF. The CDR3 DNA follows: TGCGCCAGCAGCTTATTGGTCCGGGACAGGAGAGACGAGCAGTACTTC.

The chain recombines TRBV4-1 with TRBJ2-2; D gene unclear. V lost 3 bases and J lost 7, with 12 bases in between. The CDR3 has 14 amino acids. The V gene's germline CDR1 is MGHRA and CDR2 YSYEKL. The CDR3 reads CASSQGFLVGELFF. The CDR3 region has the DNA TGCGCCAGCAGCCAGGGCTTTTTGGTCGGGGAGCTGTTTTTT.

This chain connects TRBV4-1 to TRBJ2-7, with D unclear. Germline V gene lookup returns CDR1 MGHRA and CDR2 YSYEKL. Trimming took off 4 bases at V and 0 bases at J, with 13 bases between the two ends. The CDR3 covers 15 residues. In DNA, the CDR3 is TGCGCCAGCAGCCTCGGGCACGGCAGCTCCTACGAGCAGTACGTC. This codes for CASSLGHGSSYEQYV.

This chain connects TRBV9 to TRBJ2-1, with 7 nucleotides matching TRBD2. The CDR3 is made up of 14 amino acids. Germline assignment: CDR1 SGDLS and CDR2 YYNGEE. J was trimmed by 6 bases and V by 3 bases; bases with no gene match: 6. The CDR3 here is CASSERLARNEQFF. CDR3 DNA sequence: TGTGCCAGCAGCGAGAGACTAGCCCGCAATGAGCAGTTCTTC.

The J gene is TRBJ2-5, the V gene TRBV5-1; TRBD2 agrees at 12 bases. V lost 4 bases, J lost 4 bases, and 5 bases stayed unmatched. The CDR3 has 15 amino acids. From germline, CDR1 is SGHRS and CDR2 YFSETQ. The DNA for the CDR3 is TGCGCCAGCAGCAACGGGACTAGCGGGTCAGAGACCCAGTACTTC. Protein sequence: CASSNGTSGSETQYF. Complete variable domain (other parts from reference TRBV5-1 and TRBJ2-5): KAGVTQTPRYLIKTRGQQVTLSCSPISGHRSVSWYQQTPGQGLQFLFEYFSETQRNKGNFPGRFSGRQFSNSRSEMNVSTLELGDSALYLCASSNGTSGSETQYFGPGTRLLVL.

The J gene is TRBJ2-6, the V gene TRBV20-1; D remains ambiguous. Trimming took 3 bases from V and 2 from J, leaving 8 bases between them. Germline lookup yields CDR1 DFQATT and CDR2 SNEGSKA (reference sequence). The CDR3 covers 14 residues. The CDR3 region has the DNA TGCAGTGCTAGCTCCGCGGCTGGGGCCAACGTCCTGACTTTC. As protein: CSASSAAGANVLTF.

In nucleotides, the CDR3 is TGTGCCAGCTCACCAGGGTTGGAGACCCAGTACTTC. Translated: CASSPGLETQYF. The chain carries TRBV18 and TRBJ2-5; D is ambiguous. Germline loops: CDR1 KGHSH, CDR2 LQKENI. This CDR3 comprises 12 residues. The V gene lost 2 bases and the J gene lost 5 bases, with 6 bases spanning the gap.

This sequence joins TRBV12-3 or TRBV12-4 and TRBJ2-5; 9 nucleotides align to TRBD1. Trimming took 4 bases from V and 4 from J; bases not matched to a gene: 1. The CDR3 consists of 13 residues. Written as DNA, the CDR3 is TGTGCCAGCAGTTCGGACAGGGGAGAGACCCAGTACTTC. Protein product: CASSSDRGETQYF.

The chain combines TRBV6-1 with TRBJ2-7; D remains ambiguous. Germline V gives CDR1 MNHNS, CDR2 SASEGT. Trimming cost V 6 bases and J 6 bases, with 9 bases left between them. The CDR3 covers 11 residues. The CDR3 region is CASSGTTEQYF. The CDR3 coding sequence is TGTGCCAGCAGCGGAACAACCGAGCAGTACTTC.

J is TRBJ1-1 and V is TRBV5-6; possibly TRBD1 for D (5 bases). CDR3 length: 15 residues. V lost 4 bases, J lost 4 bases, and 17 bases lay in between. Looked up from germline, CDR1 is SGHDT and CDR2 is YYEEEE. CDR3 sequence: CASSPSGGLGTEAFF. The CDR3 nucleotides are TGTGCCAGCAGCCCTTCCGGGGGGTTGGGCACTGAAGCTTTCTTT.

This sequence joins TRBV11-2 and TRBJ2-4; D may be TRBD2 (5 bases). Germline CDR1 reads SGHAT; CDR2 reads FQNNGV. Trimming removed 4 bases at V and 8 bases at J, with 12 bases between. The CDR3 extends over 13 amino acids. The CDR3 region has the DNA TGTGCCAGCAGCTGGTGGGTGGAGGACATTCAGTACTTC. Translating gives CASSWWVEDIQYF. The full variable domain, completed using reference TRBV11-2 and TRBJ2-4, is EAGVAQSPRYKIIEKRQSVAFWCNPISGHATLYWYQQILGQGPKLLIQFQNNGVVDDSQLPKDRFSAERLKGVDSTLKIQPAKLEDSAVYLCASSWWVEDIQYFGAGTRLSVL.

The J gene is TRBJ1-1, the V gene TRBV27, with TRBD1 identical over 8 bases. Germline lookup yields CDR1 MNHEY and CDR2 SMNVEV (reference sequence). This CDR3 contains 14 residues. Trimming removed 5 bases from V and 4 bases from J; junction bases left unmatched: 6. The CDR3 nucleotides are TGTGCCAGCAGTCCGGGACAGGTGGGCACTGAAGCTTTCTTT. Its translation: CASSPGQVGTEAFF.